The 26 T cell receptor beta chains presented below share a single source sample, sequenced in a study of blood T cell repertoires in COVID-19. The assay was immunoSEQ multiplex PCR, and TCRdb's table has in-frame clones only and misses some. The repertoire holds approximately 120,000 clones, with about four fifths as singletons. Sequenced sample: peripheral blood. The receptors derive from a man of 80 years or more with active or convalescent COVID-19.

The chain has TRBV12-3 or TRBV12-4 and TRBJ2-5; D gene ambiguous. With 5 bases removed from V and 4 bases from J, the gap between germline ends came to 11 bases. The CDR3 sequence is 13 residues long. The CDR3 DNA sequence: TGTGCCAGCAGTCCCGGAACGGGAGAGACCCAGTACTTC. Its translation is CASSPGTGETQYF.

This clone has just a few counts. This sequence joins TRBV9 and TRBJ2-7, with 9 positions matching TRBD1. In germline, CDR1 is SGDLS, CDR2 YYNGEE. J was trimmed by 5 bases and V by 2 bases; bases with no gene match: 8. The CDR3 covers 15 residues. The CDR3 DNA reads TGTGCCAGCAGCGTTTCTACAGGGGGCAGGGACGAGCAGTACTTC. Translation: CASSVSTGGRDEQYF.

The chain links TRBV24-1 to TRBJ2-5, with 7 positions matching TRBD2. Germline V lookup: CDR1 KGHDR, CDR2 SFDVKD. The CDR3 sequence is 16 residues long. The V gene end was trimmed by 4 bases and the J gene end by 1 base; junction bases not matched to a gene: 8. CDR3 DNA sequence: TGTGCCACCAGTGACCCCGGTTGGGGGGGCCAAGAGACCCAGTACTTC. Residues: CATSDPGWGGQETQYF.

The genes are TRBV6-5 and TRBJ1-2, with 9 nucleotides matching TRBD1. CDR1 and CDR2 from the germline V gene are MNHEY and SVGAGI. The CDR3 runs 14 residues. The V gene end was trimmed by 4 bases and the J gene end by 4 bases; junction bases not matched to a gene: 4. The CDR3 is CASSSEQGAYGYTF. In DNA form, the CDR3 reads TGTGCCAGCAGTTCCGAACAGGGGGCCTATGGCTACACCTTC.

The gene calls are TRBV5-1 and TRBJ2-3; 15 bases align to TRBD2. CDR3 length: 16 amino acids. V was pared by 4 bases and J by 3 bases, with 3 bases of the junction left unmatched. Germline-derived CDR1 and CDR2 are SGHRS and YFSETQ. CDR3 in DNA: TGCGCCAGCAGCATTGGGACTAGCGGGGGGACAGATACGCAGTATTTT. This translates into CASSIGTSGGTDTQYF. Looking up the rest from reference TRBV5-1 and TRBJ2-3 gives the full variable domain: KAGVTQTPRYLIKTRGQQVTLSCSPISGHRSVSWYQQTPGQGLQFLFEYFSETQRNKGNFPGRFSGRQFSNSRSEMNVSTLELGDSALYLCASSIGTSGGTDTQYFGPGTRLTVL.

This chain links TRBV27 with TRBJ1-5; the match to TRBD1 covers 8 bases. CDR3 length: 14 residues. The germline gives CDR1 MNHEY, CDR2 SMNVEV (reference sequence). V dropped 9 bases and J dropped 0; count of bases not matched to a gene: 4. The chain's CDR3 is CARRTGYSNQPQHF. Here the CDR3 DNA reads TGTGCCAGGAGGACAGGGTATAGCAATCAGCCCCAGCATTTT.

The V call is TRBV4-3, the J call TRBJ1-1; 7 nucleotides agree with TRBD1. V shed 4 bases and J 1 base; nucleotides not matched to a gene: 6. The germline gives CDR1 LGHNA, CDR2 YSLEER. The CDR3 spans 15 residues. The chain's CDR3 is CASSRRQGENTEAFF. The CDR3 region has the DNA TGCGCCAGCAGCCGTAGACAGGGCGAGAACACTGAAGCTTTCTTT.

The gene calls are TRBV28 and TRBJ1-5; unclear D gene. The V end lost 3 bases, the J end lost 7 bases, and 16 bases lay between the germline ends. This CDR3 comprises 15 residues. CDR1 and CDR2 from the germline V gene are MDHEN and SYDVKM. Here the CDR3 reads CASSLAGSRGQPQHF. In DNA form, the CDR3 reads TGTGCCAGCAGTTTGGCGGGGAGCCGGGGACAGCCCCAGCATTTT.

J is TRBJ1-1 and V is TRBV30; 7 bases align to TRBD1. The CDR3 totals 15 residues. With 2 bases clipped from V and 1 base from J, the junction kept 7 bases outside the gene matches. Per the germline V gene, CDR1 is GTSNPN and CDR2 is SVGIG (reference sequence). Written as DNA, the CDR3 is TGTGCCTGGAGTCTTCCCGGGACAGCGAACACTGAAGCTTTCTTT. Translating it yields CAWSLPGTANTEAFF.

The rearrangement links TRBV5-6 to TRBJ1-2; 10 nucleotides line up with TRBD1. Germline CDR1 SGHDT, CDR2 YYEEEE. The CDR3 is made up of 14 amino acids. Trimming at V came to 6 bases and at J to 2 bases, leaving 4 bases not matched to a gene. The CDR3 DNA follows: TGTGCCAGCATCGGACAGGGGGAGAACTATGGCTACACCTTC. Its protein is CASIGQGENYGYTF.

CDR3 in amino acids: CASSAPGQGAVEQYF. CDR3 DNA sequence: TGTGCCAGCAGTGCCCCGGGACAGGGGGCGGTAGAGCAGTACTTC. This chain links TRBV6-2 or TRBV6-3 with TRBJ2-7, with 12 positions matching TRBD1. V lost 5 bases, J lost 7 bases, and 9 bases stayed unmatched. The CDR3 totals 15 residues. The germline CDR1 and CDR2 sequences are MNHEY and SVGEGT.

This clone was seen a handful of times. This chain links TRBV28 with TRBJ2-7; 8 bases fit TRBD1. Germline-derived CDR1 and CDR2 are MDHEN and SYDVKM. V shed 6 bases, J shed 3 bases, and the junction held 4 bases outside the gene matches. The CDR3 is 13 amino acids. For the CDR3, the DNA is TGTGCCAGCAGCCGTGGACAGGGCTACGAGCAGTACTTC. Translation: CASSRGQGYEQYF.

In DNA form, the CDR3 reads TGTGCCAGCAGCTATTATTCCGGGGAGCTGTTTTTT. Amino acids: CASSYYSGELFF. V is TRBV2 and J is TRBJ2-2; D gene unclear. This CDR3 has 12 residues. In germline, CDR1 is SNHLY, CDR2 FYNNEI. V was pared by 6 bases and J by 6 bases, with 8 bases between. Based on the CDR3 plus reference TRBV2 and TRBJ2-2, the full variable domain is EPEVTQTPSHQVTQMGQEVILRCVPISNHLYFYWYRQILGQKVEFLVSFYNNEISEKSEIFDDQFSVERPDGSNFTLKIRSTKLEDSAMYFCASSYYSGELFFGEGSRLTVL.

This CDR3 reads CACGQDLSSPLHF. The CDR3 region has the DNA TGTGCCTGTGGACAGGATTTGAGTTCACCCCTCCACTTT. V gene TRBV30 combines with J gene TRBJ1-6; the match to TRBD1 covers 7 bases. CDR1 is GTSNPN and CDR2 is SVGIG in the germline V gene (reference sequence). The CDR3 length is 13 residues. Trimming took 6 bases from V and 9 from J; bases not matched to a gene: 8.

The V call is TRBV28, the J call TRBJ2-1, with 8 bases matching TRBD2. V shed 2 bases and J 7 bases; nucleotides not matched to a gene: 4. The CDR3 is 14 amino acids. Germline V gene data show CDR1 as MDHEN and CDR2 as SYDVKM. This CDR3 is CASSLIGGANEQFF. CDR3 sequence (DNA): TGTGCCAGCAGTTTAATCGGGGGGGCGAATGAGCAGTTCTTC.

The chain recombines TRBV7-9 with TRBJ2-7; D possibly corresponds to TRBD2 (5 bases). V lost 7 bases and J lost 5, with 24 bases in between. This CDR3 has 16 residues. Germline CDR1 and CDR2: SEHNR and FQNEAQ (reference sequence). The CDR3, as DNA: TGTGCCAGCAATACATTACCGGAGAGGGCGGATAACGAGCAGTACTTC. It is translated as CASNTLPERADNEQYF.

The rearrangement links TRBV12-3 or TRBV12-4 to TRBJ2-5; 8 nucleotides align to TRBD1. The CDR3 sequence is 13 residues long. V gave up 4 bases and J gave up 2 bases; unmatched junction bases: 0. This CDR3 reads CASSWTGQETQYF. The CDR3 DNA is TGTGCCAGCAGTTGGACAGGGCAAGAGACCCAGTACTTC.

The gene calls are TRBV6-2 or TRBV6-3 and TRBJ1-6; the match to TRBD1 covers 9 bases. V dropped 5 bases and J dropped 14; count of bases not matched to a gene: 13. In germline, CDR1 is MNHEY, CDR2 SVGEGT. This CDR3 region has 15 residues. The CDR3 here is CASSGPGQGKRSLHF. The CDR3 bases are TGTGCCAGCAGTGGCCCGGGACAGGGTAAACGGTCCCTCCACTTT.

For the CDR3, the DNA is TGTGCCACCTTTGGGGGCGACTCTGGAAACACCATATATTTT. It encodes CATFGGDSGNTIYF. This chain connects TRBV15 to TRBJ1-3; maybe TRBD1 (6 bases). This CDR3 comprises 14 residues. The germline gives CDR1 LNHNV, CDR2 YYDKDF (reference sequence). Trimming removed 8 bases from V and 0 bases from J, with 11 bases in between.

About this clone itself: Other nucleotide sequences from this sample produce the same CDR3. V usage is TRBV18 and J usage is TRBJ2-3, with no clear D. This CDR3 region has 13 residues. Trimming took 3 bases from V and 3 from J, leaving 7 bases between them. Germline values: CDR1 KGHSH, CDR2 LQKENI. The CDR3 DNA follows: TGTGCCAGCTCACCCCCCTCGACAGATACGCAGTATTTT. Its translation is CASSPPSTDTQYF.

The chain uses TRBV5-5 and TRBJ1-4, with 7 bases fitting TRBD1. The CDR3 is 17 residues long. Trimming removed 2 bases from V and 10 bases from J; junction bases left unmatched: 17. Germline values: CDR1 SGHKS, CDR2 YYEKEE (reference sequence). The CDR3 region is CASSLRLIGTDLRKLFF. The CDR3 DNA is TGTGCCAGCAGCTTAAGGCTGATTGGGACAGACCTCAGAAAACTGTTTTTT. The full variable domain, in which reference TRBV5-5 and TRBJ1-4 provide the parts outside the CDR3, is DAGVTQSPTHLIKTRGQQVTLRCSPISGHKSVSWYQQVLGQGPQFIFQYYEKEERGRGNFPDRFSARQFPNYSSELNVNALLLGDSALYLCASSLRLIGTDLRKLFFGSGTQLSVL.

The rearrangement joins TRBV19 to TRBJ1-1; maybe TRBD1 (6 bases). The CDR3 has 15 residues. The germline V and J ends were trimmed by 4 bases and 5 bases, with 17 bases remaining between them. Germline V lookup: CDR1 LNHDA, CDR2 SQIVND (reference sequence). The CDR3 region has the DNA TGTGCCAGTAGTACCCCTCACAGGGAGGGAACTGAAGCTTTCTTT. It translates to CASSTPHREGTEAFF. Together with reference TRBV19 and TRBJ1-1, the CDR3 gives the full variable domain: DGGITQSPKYLFRKEGQNVTLSCEQNLNHDAMYWYRQDPGQGLRLIYYSQIVNDFQKGDIAEGYSVSREKKESFPLTVTSAQKNPTAFYLCASSTPHREGTEAFFGQGTRLTVV.

This clone has just one count. Written as DNA, the CDR3 is TGTGCCAGCAGCTCCCCACAGGGGGCTAACACCGGGGAGCTGTTTTTT. It specifies CASSSPQGANTGELFF. V is TRBV7-3 and J is TRBJ2-2; 9 bases agree with TRBD1. The CDR3 has 16 amino acids. Losses at the gene ends were 4 bases for V and 2 bases for J; bases not matched to a gene: 5. The germline V gene has CDR1 SGHTA and CDR2 FQGTGA.

The chain joins TRBV11-2 to TRBJ1-4; maybe TRBD1 (6 bases). The V and J ends lost 2 bases and 8 bases respectively, with 15 bases between them. This CDR3 has 15 residues. Germline V gene data show CDR1 as SGHAT and CDR2 as FQNNGV. CDR3 nucleotides: TGTGCCAGCAGCTTACTGGGAGGGGGAGAAGAAAAACTGTTTTTT. As protein: CASSLLGGGEEKLFF.

The V and J genes are TRBV9 and TRBJ2-2; the match to TRBD2 covers 10 bases. The germline V gene has CDR1 SGDLS and CDR2 YYNGEE. There are 15 residues in the CDR3. V lost 3 bases and J lost 5; bases outside the gene matches: 4. The CDR3 loop is CASSAASGGTGELFF. CDR3 nucleotides: TGTGCCAGCAGCGCGGCTAGCGGGGGTACCGGGGAGCTGTTTTTT.

This chain uses TRBV28 with TRBJ1-5; perhaps TRBD1 as D (5 bases). CDR1 and CDR2 from the germline V gene are MDHEN and SYDVKM. CDR3 length: 14 amino acids. The ends were cut back, 7 bases at V and 4 bases at J, with 14 bases in the middle. The CDR3 nucleotides are TGTGCCAGCAATGGAGGGGCGACTAATCAGCCCCAGCATTTT. Protein: CASNGGATNQPQHF. Variable domain in full (rest from reference TRBV28 and TRBJ1-5): DVKVTQSSRYLVKRTGEKVFLECVQDMDHENMFWYRQDPGLGLRLIYFSYDVKMKEKGDIPEGYSVSREKKERFSLILESASTNQTSMYLCASNGGATNQPQHFGDGTRLSIL.